This TCR beta chain was sequenced during a study of T cells after yellow fever vaccination. Findings and limits, study-wide: The appearance of a small share of clonotypes in both CD4 and CD8 compartments was observed.

As concerns this clonotype: Its specificity is not known.

Trimming shortened V by 1 base and J by 1 base, and 12 bases separated the two germline ends. The CDR3 is made up of 16 amino acids. Germline CDR1 and CDR2: MNHEY and SVGEGT. TCRdb used MiXCR to reprocess the 5' RACE reads, holding one entry per CDR3 protein. The repertoire includes 120,000 or so distinct CDR3 sequences, around 15% of them detected once, and roughly 44% sits in the top ten. The starting material was CD8+ T cells sorted from PBMCs, obtained 5 days after the yellow fever booster vaccination. The sequence was obtained from a man younger than 35 who received the YFV17D yellow fever vaccine. The V call is TRBV6-2 or TRBV6-3, the J call TRBJ2-3; D uncertain. The CDR3 coding sequence is TGTGCCAGCAGTTACTTACCAGGAGAAGGCACAGATACGCAGTATTTT. Translation gives CASSYLPGEGTDTQYF.